This T cell receptor (beta chain) emerged from a study of T cell responses to AZD1222 COVID-19 vaccine. Note on this clone: Its antigen is as yet unknown.

Overall study findings and caveats: The repertoires were collected only after the peak T cell response. Targets within unmutated variant regions were reportedly found for nearly half of spike-specific TCRs. Spike-spanning, vaccine-associated CD4 TCRs were dominant at 160-218 and 743-854. Donors in the cohort were predominantly white British and more often female, and clonal diversity was possibly underestimated.

This CDR3 comprises 15 residues. V dropped 4 bases and J dropped 0 bases, with 13 bases sitting between them. From germline, CDR1 is SGDLS and CDR2 YYNGEE. Using immunoSEQ multiplex PCR, the repertoire was profiled, and TCRdb retains in-frame clones only, with some absent. This sample yields roughly 150,000 clones, of which nearly 95% are seen a single time; 2% to 2.5% belongs to the top ten. Here the sequenced sample was peripheral blood, taken on day 0 of AZD1222 vaccination. This TCR came from an adult in good health. The chain has TRBV9 and TRBJ2-5; D possibly corresponds to TRBD1 (5 bases). In DNA, the CDR3 is TGTGCCAGCAGCCCCCGGACACAGTACCAAGAGACCCAGTACTTC. It codes for CASSPRTQYQETQYF.